The text below deals with one T cell receptor beta chain. According to the study, genomic DNA was the template for TCR beta VDJ and CDR3 profiling. TCRdb redid the calling of the reads with MiXCR, one entry per CDR3 protein. Of 200,000 to 300,000 distinct CDR3 sequences listed, 65% to 90% were seen once; the top ten hold approximately 40%. This CDR3 spans 16 amino acids. Germline values: CDR1 LNHDA, CDR2 SQIVND (reference sequence). The V and J ends lost 2 bases and 0 bases respectively, with 10 bases between them. This sample was included in a study of CD8+CD57+ T cells in acquired aplastic anemia. Study summary: Mean yield of DNA from sorted CD4+ and CD8+ cells was approximately 3 ug.

The authors sequenced patients whose flow cytometry had shown CD8+CD57+ cell expansion. Severe acquired aplastic anemia was diagnosed in all patients. The chain carries TRBV19 and TRBJ2-2; D is perhaps TRBD1 or TRBD2 (6 bases each). Sequenced material: sorted CD4+, CD8+, or CD8+CD57+ T cells (not recorded which) from PBMCs. The clonotype was recovered from a human donor with aplastic anemia. The CDR3 sequence is CASSIRGPTNTGELFF. CDR3 bases: TGTGCCAGTAGTATACGGGGGCCGACGAACACCGGGGAGCTGTTTTTT.